This TCR beta chain was recorded in a study of T-cell memory formation after mild COVID-19 (dated by TCRdb to about 2021). Regarding the complete study: TCR sequence clusters from the two donors were found to be largely donor specific. Longitudinal TCRalpha and TCRbeta repertoire sequencing tracked T-cell clones expanding and contracting after mild COVID-19 in a couple of donors. Two young, previously healthy adult volunteers, one female and one male, were included in the cohort. What the work shows at the level of the full study, not this receptor alone: Some responding clones were detected in pre-infection memory, which suggested that pre-existing cross-reactive memory T cells had joined the SARS-CoV-2 response. The study included only a couple of mild cases, and larger cohorts that include severe cases with pre-infection samples were judged to be necessary. SARS-CoV-2 specificity was not confirmed for the second-wave clones peaking on day 37. Contracting CD4+ clones appeared mostly in the CM and EM memory subsets, whereas CD8+ clones were enriched in EMRA. Balanced CD4/CD8 phenotypes were observed for clones contracting from day 15 to 85, whereas a bias towards CD4+ was observed for a second wave of clones expanding from day 15 to 37.

Note on this clonotype: Its specific antigen is unknown. No base qualities exist here, and no much larger clone lies one base off it.

TCRdb names Illumina NovaSeq 6000 as the instrument used. TCRalpha and TCRbeta cDNA libraries were constructed by 5'RACE with constant-segment primers, with sample barcodes and unique molecular identifiers being introduced. Trizol reagent was used to extract RNA from every sample. Library amplification was performed in two PCR steps, and a second sample barcode and Illumina TruSeq adapters were introduced in the second step. Libraries were sequenced on an Illumina NovaSeq with 2 x 150 bp paired-end reads. The authors processed their data as follows. Reads were demultiplexed and collapsed into UMI-guided consensus sequences with migec v1.2.7. Using mixcr v2.1.11, the UMI consensuses were aligned to TRA and TRB V and J templates and assembled into clonotypes. A clonotype was counted as expanded or contracted only when both edgeR and NoisET called the clonotype significant, with the noise models trained on biological replicates. For edgeR calls, a false discovery rate-adjusted p below 0.01 and a log2 fold-change threshold of 1 were applied. As an exploratory analysis of dynamics, PCA with hierarchical clustering was applied to max-normalized trajectories of the 1000 most abundant clonotypes. Separately sequenced CD4+ and CD8+ repertoires were used to assign the CD4 or CD8 phenotype of responding clones. TCRdb trimmed the raw reads at Q25, called clones with MiXCR and kept productive beta chains. Identical CDR3 protein sequences are pooled into one entry, listed with their most common genes and DNA. The V and J calls, along with clone size, are taken from TCRdb and not from the paper's own processing. This sample is represented by about 560,000 distinct CDR3 sequences; roughly 17% of them were singletons. Just over 8% of the sample is held by the ten biggest clonotypes.

The germline V gene yields MGHRA for CDR1 and YSYEKL for CDR2. For this chain, trimming is 3 bases at the V end and 8 bases at the J end, and the number of junction bases without a gene match is 6. The CDR3 spans 14 residues, from the cysteine through the phenylalanine. The retained sequence is limited to the CDR3, 42 bases, with the frame set at the first base. Ficoll-Paque density gradient centrifugation was used to isolate PBMCs. The origin of this receptor is an adult woman who had mild COVID-19 (a few samples of this study predate the infection). The sample titles of this study are shuffled in the database, so cell type and time point are left out; the donor was told from shared clones. Source material: PBMCs or a T cell subset sorted from them (not recorded which). Recombination joined TRBV4-1 with TRBJ1-2, with 10 bases aligning to TRBD1. The bases read TGCGCCAGCAGCCAGGAGGACAGGGGGAAAGGCTACACCTTC. The resulting protein is CASSQEDRGKGYTF.